Sequencing of this TCR beta chain was carried out in a study of cytomegalovirus exposure and HLA in healthy donors (TCRdb year 2017). Some background on the complete study: In an earlier analysis of several hundred of the donors, 276 Gb of sequence data and some 100 million unique TCR beta sequences from roughly 200 million T cells were reported. To predict cytomegalovirus infection status, the study brought together high-throughput TCR immunosequencing, statistical association of individual TCRs with disease status, and machine learning. Genome-wide SNP genotypes for about three fifths of the 666 donors were used in a later genetic analysis, which treated that subset as a discovery cohort. HLA typing covered class I and class II loci at four-digit resolution. A later analysis re-examined previously published TCR beta repertoires from about 700 donors and added high-resolution HLA genotyping to investigate patterns of TCR occurrence. Along with the roughly 670-subject first cohort, a separate validation cohort of over 90 different subjects was used. Approximately 300 gigabases of sequencing data and approximately 91 million unique TCR sequences made up an early release that covered over 550 HLA-typed donors. The T cell repertoires of 666 subjects were profiled by immunosequencing and related to cytomegalovirus serostatus. A few DR-DQ haplotypes were treated as single units for association and clustering because of strong linkage in the cohort. In an earlier analysis of 550 to 700 of the donors, high-throughput TCR beta sequencing was used to judge whether each TCR beta V gene segment behaved as functional or pseudogenic. Across approximately 400 genotyped donors of the cohort, an average of approximately 200,000 unique TCR beta nucleotide sequences per donor were sequenced, and 15% to 20% of those sequences were non-productive. In the later analysis, no new phenotypic data were used to find candidate immune exposures; instead, reliance was placed on TCR beta sequences and their occurrence across donors. Every repertoire in the discovery cohort had been generated on one and the same sequencing platform. The study aimed to test whether signatures of past pathogen exposure could be identified by cataloging public T cell receptors. Donor age, sex, ethnicity and CMV serostatus were compiled alongside the repertoire data. Among the approximately 400 genotyped donors, around 81% belonged to the genetic ancestry cluster associated with self-reported Caucasian donors. The number of typed donors differed by locus: about 620-640 for A, B, C, DRB1 and DQB1; 522 for DQA1; approximately 600 for DPA1; and around 490 for DPB1. General findings and caveats noted by the study authors: The classifier was reported to diagnose cytomegalovirus status with high specificity and sensitivity in both the original cohort and the validation cohort. A later genetic analysis associated a missense DCLRE1C variant with V-gene and J-gene trimming of TCR beta chains, and an independent cohort replicated the association. CMV serostatus was the only immune exposure information available for the cohort. An earlier analysis of approximately 600 of the donors showed that most TCR beta V segments appeared in productive rearrangements either about 87% or about 30% of the time, which broadly matched IMGT annotations. Because HLA typing was missing for some donors at each locus, association tests included only the typed subset. A further reported finding was that TCR beta sequences accurately predicted the HLA-A and HLA-B alleles for most subjects in the first cohort. The 87-base-pair reads could not distinguish some IMGT-functional V segments, including TRBV6-2 and TRBV6-3, so those segments were excluded. A cluster of highly shared sequence variants was judged likely to be a technical artifact of the sequencing pipeline. In a later analysis, most CMV-associated TCR beta chains were found to appear HLA-restricted, with HLA associations seemingly driven largely by CMV exposure. A later analysis found that HLA-associated TCR beta chains were more clonally expanded and had lower generation probabilities than equally common non-associated chains. It was suggested by the authors that the approach could potentially be generalized to other disease states and immunological phenotypes. Because counts were too low, around 17 rarely observed V segments, including chromosome 9 orphons, were left out of the earlier analysis of a few hundred of the donors. In a later genetic analysis, fewer N-insertions in productive TCRs were reported among donors in an Asian-associated ancestry cluster than the roughly 700-donor mean. Correlated functional status among segregating V segments might be attributable to linkage disequilibrium, but an unknown experimental factor could not be ruled out. In a later analysis, several top co-occurrence clusters were reported to appear linked to parvovirus B19, influenza, CMV and Epstein-Barr virus. The presence/absence analyses assumed that sequencing depth was roughly uniform across donors, and that assumption may not be true. The study gave a list of about 170 TCR beta chains associated with cytomegalovirus. The cohort was sequenced for TCR beta chains only, and without alpha or paired-chain data the features that could be detected were limited. A few of the identified cytomegalovirus-associated TCR beta chains were confirmed in vitro to be specific for cytomegalovirus antigens. A later analysis found that TCR association rates varied across HLA loci, with DRB1 alleles showing the most associated TCRs and HLA-C alleles the fewest. When HLA alleles, especially DR and DQ, strongly co-occurred, attributing TCR associations to individual alleles was difficult. While some public TCRs were present in many individuals, most TCR sequences turned up only very rarely across donors. Specific HLA alleles were associated with 15,000 to 20,000 TCR beta sequences at a false discovery rate of 0.05 in a later analysis.

Library construction relied on the immunoSEQ multiplex PCR assay. For the multiplex PCR, a mixture combining 60 forward primers for TCR Vbeta segments and 13 reverse primers for TCR Jbeta segments was used. The CDR3 region of rearranged TCR beta genes was amplified from genomic DNA by a multiplex PCR assay. On the Illumina HiSeq System, the amplified TCR beta libraries were sequenced as 87-base-pair reads. Per the original workflow: Across the roughly 700 repertoires, a later analysis counted tens of millions of unique TCR beta chains, roughly 11 million of which were shared by at least two donors. Raw reads were error-corrected and collapsed into unique sequences with a nearest-neighbor algorithm that merged closely related sequences to remove PCR and sequencing errors. To assign V, D and J gene segments, CDR3 sequences were aligned to IMGT reference sequences. For a sequence to be retained, a match of at least six nucleotides to both a V gene segment and a J gene segment was required. A rearrangement counted as productive if the CDR3 had no stop codons and remained in frame with V and J, and every other rearrangement counted as non-productive. Following IMGT convention, CDR3 was defined as the stretch from the second conserved V-encoded cysteine to the conserved J-encoded phenylalanine. The earlier analysis of roughly 590 of the donors excluded sequences that lacked an unambiguous match to a single V gene segment. An earlier analysis of several hundred of the donors called V segments functional above 56.7% productive rearrangements and segregating when the between-donor standard deviation exceeded 5%. A statistical classification framework was developed to diagnose cytomegalovirus status using the catalog of TCR beta chain sequences. In a later analysis, TCR nucleotide sequences were compared against IMGT/GENE-DB human TR gene sequences so that V and J genes could be assigned. Using the TCRdist pipeline, a later analysis assigned CDR3 sequences along with most-parsimonious VDJ recombination scenarios. A later analysis defined each TCR beta chain by its CDR3 amino acid sequence plus V-gene family, and excluded reads lacking a unique V-gene family. In a later analysis, fewer than 650 highly shared, low-generation-probability nucleotide sequences were removed to address suspected cross-contamination and a sequencing artifact. A later analysis calculated a clonal expansion index for each public chain from normalized within-repertoire ranks of inferred template counts. Generation probabilities in a later analysis came from a VDJ recombination model fitted to out-of-frame rearrangements, and those results were checked against IGoR. In a later analysis, hypergeometric tests were used to score TCR-TCR, TCR-HLA and TCR-CMV co-occurrence, with a repertoire-size bias correction applied to TCR pairs. In a later analysis, false discovery rates were estimated by permuting HLA or CMV assignments 20 times. In a later analysis, co-occurring TCRs were grouped using DBSCAN, and TCRdist sequence similarity was added for clustering within HLA-allele-positive subsets. Co-occurrence clustering excluded repertoires with fewer than 30,000 or more than 120,000 public chains, plus five with anomalous nucleotide sharing. TCRdb re-hosts the immuneACCESS table, in-frame sequences only. Its copies lack some clones; in the studies checked, an unresolved V gene accounts for under half of them, and the cause for the rest is not known. V, J and clone size reflect that table, while D and trimming were determined from the DNA. A total of approximately 150,000 clones appear in this sample, roughly 76% of them only once. The top ten clones comprise 2.5% to 3.5% of the sample.

As concerns this clone: It has no known antigen specificity. No clone much larger than this one lies a single base away; base qualities are absent.

The cohort comprised around 690 healthy bone marrow donors. All cohort members were sampled while nominally healthy, although unrecorded immune exposures were likely present. The donor tested CMV seronegative and was one of the 352 seronegative cohort members. A peripheral blood sample was provided by each donor, and peripheral blood mononuclear cells were used for TCR beta sequencing. The Qiagen DNeasy Blood Extraction Kit was used to extract genomic DNA from the blood cell samples. The CDR3 sequence holds 13 residues, the cysteine and phenylalanine included. Only the CDR3 DNA is retained, 39 bases long and in frame from the first base. For this chain, trimming is 5 bases at the V end and 6 bases at the J end, and the number of junction bases without a gene match is 4. Based on the germline V gene (reference sequence), the CDR1 and CDR2 sequences are MNHEY and SMNVEV.

The rearrangement combines TRBV27 with TRBJ1-2, with 9 junctional bases fitting TRBD1. Sequencing was done on a sample of PBMCs. The source of this sequence is a woman aged 30 to 39 in good health and CMV-seronegative. The DNA sequence is given as TGTGCCAGCAGTAGAGGACAGGGGCATGGCTACACCTTC. This is translated as CASSRGQGHGYTF.